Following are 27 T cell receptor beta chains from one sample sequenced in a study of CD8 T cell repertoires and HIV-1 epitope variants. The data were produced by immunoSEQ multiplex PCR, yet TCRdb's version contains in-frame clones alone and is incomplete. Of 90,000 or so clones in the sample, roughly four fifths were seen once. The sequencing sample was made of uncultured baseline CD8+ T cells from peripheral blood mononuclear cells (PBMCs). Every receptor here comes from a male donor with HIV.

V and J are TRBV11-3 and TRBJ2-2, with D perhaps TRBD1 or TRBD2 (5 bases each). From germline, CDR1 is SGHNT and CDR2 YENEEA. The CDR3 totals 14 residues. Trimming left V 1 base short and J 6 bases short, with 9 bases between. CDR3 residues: CASSLGGDSGELFF. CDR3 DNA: TGTGCCAGCAGCTTAGGAGGGGATTCCGGGGAGCTGTTTTTT.

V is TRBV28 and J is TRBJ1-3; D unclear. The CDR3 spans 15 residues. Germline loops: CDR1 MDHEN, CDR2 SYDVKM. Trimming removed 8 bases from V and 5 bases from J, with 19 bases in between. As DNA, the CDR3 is TGTGCCAGCCGCTTAGGTGACGGTCGGAGAAACACCATATATTTT. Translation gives CASRLGDGRRNTIYF. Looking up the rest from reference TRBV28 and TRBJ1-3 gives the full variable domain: DVKVTQSSRYLVKRTGEKVFLECVQDMDHENMFWYRQDPGLGLRLIYFSYDVKMKEKGDIPEGYSVSREKKERFSLILESASTNQTSMYLCASRLGDGRRNTIYFGEGSWLTVV.

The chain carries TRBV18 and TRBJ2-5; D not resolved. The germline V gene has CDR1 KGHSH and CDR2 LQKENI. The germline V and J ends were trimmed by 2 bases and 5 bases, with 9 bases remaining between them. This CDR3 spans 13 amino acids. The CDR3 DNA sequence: TGTGCCAGCTCACCAGATGTGATGGAGACCCAGTACTTC. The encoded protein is CASSPDVMETQYF.

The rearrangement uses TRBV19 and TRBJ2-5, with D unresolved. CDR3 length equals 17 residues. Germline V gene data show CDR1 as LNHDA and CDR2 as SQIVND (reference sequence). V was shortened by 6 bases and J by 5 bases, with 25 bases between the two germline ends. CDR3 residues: CASSPGWVGPEAETQYF. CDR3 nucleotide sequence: TGTGCCAGTAGCCCCGGGTGGGTAGGTCCCGAGGCGGAGACCCAGTACTTC.

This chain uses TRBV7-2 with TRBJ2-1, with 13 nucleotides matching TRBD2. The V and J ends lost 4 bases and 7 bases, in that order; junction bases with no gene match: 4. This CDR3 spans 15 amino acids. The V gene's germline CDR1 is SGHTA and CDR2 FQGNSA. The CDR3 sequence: CASSWRTSGGNEQFF. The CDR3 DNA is TGTGCCAGCAGCTGGAGGACTAGCGGGGGAAATGAGCAGTTCTTC.

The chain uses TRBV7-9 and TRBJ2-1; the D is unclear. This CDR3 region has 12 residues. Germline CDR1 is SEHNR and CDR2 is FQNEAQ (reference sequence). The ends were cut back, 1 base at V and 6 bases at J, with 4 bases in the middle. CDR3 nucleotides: TGTGCCAGCAGCTTAGGTTTCAATGAGCAGTTCTTC. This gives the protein CASSLGFNEQFF.

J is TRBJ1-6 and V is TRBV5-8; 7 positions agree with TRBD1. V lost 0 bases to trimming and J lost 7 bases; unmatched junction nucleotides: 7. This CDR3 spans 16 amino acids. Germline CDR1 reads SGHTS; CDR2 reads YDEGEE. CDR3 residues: CASSLVRGTVNSPLHF. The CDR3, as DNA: TGTGCCAGCAGCTTGGTGAGAGGGACAGTCAATTCACCCCTCCACTTT.

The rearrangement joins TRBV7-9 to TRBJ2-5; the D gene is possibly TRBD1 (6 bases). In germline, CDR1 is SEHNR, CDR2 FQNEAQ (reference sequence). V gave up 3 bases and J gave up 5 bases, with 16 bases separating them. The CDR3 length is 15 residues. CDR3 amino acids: CASSFIQGWGETQYF. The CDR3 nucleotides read TGTGCCAGCAGCTTTATACAGGGATGGGGGGAGACCCAGTACTTC.

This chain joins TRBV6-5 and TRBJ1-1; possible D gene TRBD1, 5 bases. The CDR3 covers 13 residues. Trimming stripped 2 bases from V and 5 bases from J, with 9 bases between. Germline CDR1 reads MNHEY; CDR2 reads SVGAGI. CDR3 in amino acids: CASSYQGGTEAFF. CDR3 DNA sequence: TGTGCCAGCAGTTACCAGGGAGGAACTGAAGCTTTCTTT.

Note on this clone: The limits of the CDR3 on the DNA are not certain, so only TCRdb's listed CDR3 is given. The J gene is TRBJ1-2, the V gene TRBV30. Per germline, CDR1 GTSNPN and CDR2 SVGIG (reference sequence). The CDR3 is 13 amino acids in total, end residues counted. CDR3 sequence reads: CASTGATFYGCTF.

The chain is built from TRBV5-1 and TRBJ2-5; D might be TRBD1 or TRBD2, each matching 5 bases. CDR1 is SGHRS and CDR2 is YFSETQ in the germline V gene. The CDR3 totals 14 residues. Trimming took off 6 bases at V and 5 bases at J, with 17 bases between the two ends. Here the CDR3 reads CASTSGLGDETQYF. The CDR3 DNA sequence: TGCGCCAGCACGTCGGGTCTCGGGGACGAGACCCAGTACTTC.

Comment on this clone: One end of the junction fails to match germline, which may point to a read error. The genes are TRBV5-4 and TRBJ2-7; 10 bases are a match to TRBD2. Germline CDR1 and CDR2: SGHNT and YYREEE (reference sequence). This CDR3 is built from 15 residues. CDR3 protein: CASNLELAGAYEQYF. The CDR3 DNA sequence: TGTGCCAGCAACTTGGAGCTAGCGGGGGCCTACGAGCAGTACTTC.

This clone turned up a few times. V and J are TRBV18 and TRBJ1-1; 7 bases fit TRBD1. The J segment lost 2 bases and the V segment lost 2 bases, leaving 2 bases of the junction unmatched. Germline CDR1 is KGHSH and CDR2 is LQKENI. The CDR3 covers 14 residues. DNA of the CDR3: TGTGCCAGCTCACCATGGGACAGTAACACTGAAGCTTTCTTT. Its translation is CASSPWDSNTEAFF.

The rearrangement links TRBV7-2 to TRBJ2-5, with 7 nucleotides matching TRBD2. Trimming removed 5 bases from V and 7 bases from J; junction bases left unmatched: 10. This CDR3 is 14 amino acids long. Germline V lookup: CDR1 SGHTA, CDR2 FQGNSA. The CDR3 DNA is TGTGCCAGCAGCCGAAGGTTTGGGGAGGGGACCCAGTACTTC. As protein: CASSRRFGEGTQYF.

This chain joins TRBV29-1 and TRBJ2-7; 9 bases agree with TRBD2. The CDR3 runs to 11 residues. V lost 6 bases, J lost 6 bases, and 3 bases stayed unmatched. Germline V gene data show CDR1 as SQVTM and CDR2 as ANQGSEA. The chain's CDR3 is CSVPRGGEQYF. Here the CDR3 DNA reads TGCAGCGTCCCGCGGGGGGGCGAGCAGTACTTC.

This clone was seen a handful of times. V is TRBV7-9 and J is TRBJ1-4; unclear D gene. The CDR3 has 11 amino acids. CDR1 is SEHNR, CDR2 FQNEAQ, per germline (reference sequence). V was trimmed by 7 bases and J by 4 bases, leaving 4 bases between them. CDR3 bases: TGTGCCAGCACCCATAATGAAAAACTGTTTTTT. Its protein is CASTHNEKLFF.

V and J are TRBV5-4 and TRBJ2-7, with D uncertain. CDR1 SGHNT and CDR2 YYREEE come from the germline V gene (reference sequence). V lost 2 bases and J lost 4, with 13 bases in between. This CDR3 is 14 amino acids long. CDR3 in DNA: TGTGCCAGCAGCTTCGGGTCGTCAGAATACGAGCAGTACTTC. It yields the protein CASSFGSSEYEQYF.

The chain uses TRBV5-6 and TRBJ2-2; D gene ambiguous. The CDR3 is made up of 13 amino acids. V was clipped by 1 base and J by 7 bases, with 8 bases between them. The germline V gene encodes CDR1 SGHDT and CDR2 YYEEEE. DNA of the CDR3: TGTGCCAGCAGCTTGATGGTCGACGGGGAGCTGTTTTTT. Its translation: CASSLMVDGELFF.

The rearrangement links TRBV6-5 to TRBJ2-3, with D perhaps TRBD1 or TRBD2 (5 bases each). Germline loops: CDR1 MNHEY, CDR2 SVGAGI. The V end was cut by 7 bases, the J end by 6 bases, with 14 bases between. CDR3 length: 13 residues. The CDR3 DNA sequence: TGTGCCAGCAAGGGCAGGGACCGTGATACGCAGTATTTT. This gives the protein CASKGRDRDTQYF.

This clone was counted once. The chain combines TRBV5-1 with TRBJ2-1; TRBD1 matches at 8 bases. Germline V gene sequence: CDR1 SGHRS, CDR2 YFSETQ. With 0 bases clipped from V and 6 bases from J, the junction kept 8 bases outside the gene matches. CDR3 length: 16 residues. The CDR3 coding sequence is TGCGCCAGCAGCTTGGCCGGGGGACAGGAAACCAATGAGCAGTTCTTC. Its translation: CASSLAGGQETNEQFF.

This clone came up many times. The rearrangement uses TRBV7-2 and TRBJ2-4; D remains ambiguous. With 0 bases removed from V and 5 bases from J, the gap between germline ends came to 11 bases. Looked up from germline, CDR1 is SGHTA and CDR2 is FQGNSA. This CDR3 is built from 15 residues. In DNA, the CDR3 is TGTGCCAGCAGCTTAGCCGGAAGGGCGGAAAACATTCAGTACTTC. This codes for CASSLAGRAENIQYF.

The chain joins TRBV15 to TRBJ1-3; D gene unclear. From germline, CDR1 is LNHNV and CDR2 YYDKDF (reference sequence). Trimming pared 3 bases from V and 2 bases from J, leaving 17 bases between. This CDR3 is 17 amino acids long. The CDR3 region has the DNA TGTGCCACCAGCAGCGGATACCCCACTACTACTGGAAACACCATATATTTT. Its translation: CATSSGYPTTTGNTIYF.

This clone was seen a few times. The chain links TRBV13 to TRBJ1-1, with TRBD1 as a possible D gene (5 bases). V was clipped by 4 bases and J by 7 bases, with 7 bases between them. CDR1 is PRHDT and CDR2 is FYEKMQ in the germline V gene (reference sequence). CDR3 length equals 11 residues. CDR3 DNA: TGTGCCAGCAGCTCAGGGCATGAAGCTTTCTTT. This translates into CASSSGHEAFF.

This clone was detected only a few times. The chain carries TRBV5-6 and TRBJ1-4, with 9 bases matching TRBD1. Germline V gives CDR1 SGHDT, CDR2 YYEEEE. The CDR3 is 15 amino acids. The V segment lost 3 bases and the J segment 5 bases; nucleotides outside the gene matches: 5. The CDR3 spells CASSSWTGVNEKLFF. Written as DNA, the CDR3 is TGTGCCAGCAGCTCCTGGACAGGGGTAAATGAAAAACTGTTTTTT.

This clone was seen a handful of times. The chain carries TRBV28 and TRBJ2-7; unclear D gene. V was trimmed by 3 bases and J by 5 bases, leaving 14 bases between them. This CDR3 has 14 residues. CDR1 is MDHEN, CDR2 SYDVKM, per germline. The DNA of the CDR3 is TGTGCCAGCAGTTTTGAGAGTCGCCGCGACGAGCAGTACTTC. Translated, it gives CASSFESRRDEQYF.

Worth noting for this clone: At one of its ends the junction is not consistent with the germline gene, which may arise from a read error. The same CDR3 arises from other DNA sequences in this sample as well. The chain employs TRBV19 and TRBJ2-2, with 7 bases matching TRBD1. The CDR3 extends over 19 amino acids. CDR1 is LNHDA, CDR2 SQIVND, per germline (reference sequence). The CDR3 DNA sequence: TGTGCCAGTAGTGGCGACAGGGTGATAACCAACGCGAACACTGGGGAGCTGTTTTTT. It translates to CASSGDRVITNANTGELFF.

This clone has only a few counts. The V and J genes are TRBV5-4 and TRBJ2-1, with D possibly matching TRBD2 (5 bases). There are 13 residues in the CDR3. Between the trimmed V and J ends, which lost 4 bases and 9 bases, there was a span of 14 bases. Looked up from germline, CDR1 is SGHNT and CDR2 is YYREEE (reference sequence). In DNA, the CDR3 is TGTGCCAGCAGCCAAAATAGCGTTGTTGAGCAGTTCTTC. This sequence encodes CASSQNSVVEQFF.